Presented here are 21 T cell receptor beta chains from one specimen sequenced in a study of beta chain features in type 1 diabetes. The entirety of the isolated RNA underwent reverse transcription, so expressed TCRB transcripts were sequenced. Profiled with immunoSEQ multiplex PCR; TCRdb holds only in-frame clones, not every one. The sample yields approximately 38,000 clones, 45% to 50% seen once. The sequencing input was central memory CD4+ T cells from blood. These receptors were collected from a woman under 30 in good health.

The V call is TRBV6-1, the J call TRBJ1-5; D gene uncertain. CDR3 length: 13 amino acids. CDR1 is MNHNS, CDR2 SASEGT, per germline. V gave up 6 bases and J gave up 6 bases, with 12 bases separating them. For the CDR3, the DNA is TGTGCCAGCAGCCGACTGCACGGTCAGCCCCAGCATTTT. The encoded protein is CASSRLHGQPQHF.

J is TRBJ2-1 and V is TRBV5-1; TRBD2 agrees at 10 bases. V shed 2 bases, J shed 10 bases, and the junction held 9 bases outside the gene matches. Germline lookup yields CDR1 SGHRS and CDR2 YFSETQ. This CDR3 is 15 amino acids long. In nucleotides, the CDR3 is TGCGCCAGCAGCTTAACCGGGACTAGCGAAGGCGAGCAGTTCTTC. Protein sequence: CASSLTGTSEGEQFF. Full variable domain (remainder filled in from reference TRBV5-1 and TRBJ2-1): KAGVTQTPRYLIKTRGQQVTLSCSPISGHRSVSWYQQTPGQGLQFLFEYFSETQRNKGNFPGRFSGRQFSNSRSEMNVSTLELGDSALYLCASSLTGTSEGEQFFGPGTRLTVL.

The chain employs TRBV6-5 and TRBJ1-5; TRBD1 agrees at 9 bases. Trimming cost V 5 bases and J 7 bases; bases outside gene matches: 6. CDR1 MNHEY and CDR2 SVGAGI come from the germline V gene. The CDR3 extends over 14 amino acids. CDR3 residues: CASSPTGGGQPQHF. CDR3 nucleotide sequence: TGTGCCAGCAGTCCGACAGGGGGAGGGCAGCCCCAGCATTTT.

The chain employs TRBV7-8 and TRBJ2-1; D unresolved. CDR1 and CDR2 (germline): SGHVS, FQNEAQ. The V end was cut by 4 bases, the J end by 0 bases, with 13 bases between. This CDR3 has 16 residues. As DNA, the CDR3 is TGTGCCAGCAGCTCCGGTTTTGGAGACTCCTACAATGAGCAGTTCTTC. Protein product: CASSSGFGDSYNEQFF.

The chain is built from TRBV5-4 and TRBJ2-5; 10 bases agree with TRBD2. V shed 1 base and J 3 bases; nucleotides not matched to a gene: 0. Germline V gene lookup returns CDR1 SGHNT and CDR2 YYREEE (reference sequence). This CDR3 has 14 residues. The CDR3 sequence is CASSLLAGEETQYF. CDR3 DNA: TGTGCCAGCAGCTTGCTAGCGGGAGAAGAGACCCAGTACTTC.

This chain connects TRBV6-1 to TRBJ2-4; 11 positions match TRBD1. V shed 5 bases and J 8 bases; nucleotides not matched to a gene: 2. The CDR3 sequence is 13 residues long. CDR1 and CDR2 (germline): MNHNS, SASEGT. The CDR3 here is CASSRDRGDIQYF. The CDR3 DNA reads as TGTGCCAGCAGTCGGGACAGGGGGGACATTCAGTACTTC.

The rearrangement joins TRBV30 to TRBJ1-5; D unclear. Trimming took off 3 bases at V and 0 bases at J, with 6 bases between the two ends. Germline V gene data show CDR1 as GTSNPN and CDR2 as SVGIG (reference sequence). The CDR3 sequence is 13 residues long. In DNA form, the CDR3 reads TGTGCCTGGAGGCAGAATAGCAATCAGCCCCAGCATTTT. It translates to CAWRQNSNQPQHF.

The gene calls are TRBV6-5 and TRBJ1-1; D is ambiguous. Germline V gives CDR1 MNHEY, CDR2 SVGAGI. V was clipped by 2 bases and J by 11 bases, with 15 bases between them. The CDR3 sequence is 13 residues long. The DNA for the CDR3 is TGTGCCAGCAGTTACAGAAGGCCATCAGCGGCTTTCTTT. Translation gives CASSYRRPSAAFF.

The rearrangement uses TRBV25-1 and TRBJ2-3; maybe TRBD2 (6 bases). CDR1 and CDR2 (germline): MGHDK, SYGVNS. This CDR3 has 16 amino acids. V was shortened by 3 bases and J by 4 bases, with 17 bases between the two germline ends. The CDR3 nucleotides are TGTGCCAGCAGTGACCCCCACGGGAGCGGCGCAGATACGCAGTATTTT. It codes for CASSDPHGSGADTQYF. Full variable domain (missing parts from reference TRBV25-1 and TRBJ2-3): EADIYQTPRYLVIGTGKKITLECSQTMGHDKMYWYQQDPGMELHLIHYSYGVNSTEKGDLSSESTVSRIRTEHFPLTLESARPSHTSQYLCASSDPHGSGADTQYFGPGTRLTVL.

The chain employs TRBV7-2 and TRBJ2-7; 10 nucleotides line up with TRBD1. The V gene's germline CDR1 is SGHTA and CDR2 FQGNSA. This CDR3 has 18 residues. V shed 2 bases, J shed 3 bases, and the junction held 13 bases outside the gene matches. The chain's CDR3 is CASSLRVGDRGGIYEQYF. In DNA form, the CDR3 reads TGTGCCAGCAGCTTACGGGTCGGGGACAGGGGAGGAATCTACGAGCAGTACTTC.

This clone was seen more than once but under ten times. The chain combines TRBV10-3 with TRBJ2-5, with TRBD1 matching over 7 bases. The closer fit of TRBJ2-7 to the DNA end suggests the J call may be wrong. This CDR3 is built from 15 residues. From germline, CDR1 is ENHRY and CDR2 SYGVKD. The DNA for the CDR3 is TGTGCCATCAGTGACTTTGGACAGGTGAATTACGAGCAGTACTTC. Amino acids: CAISDFGQVNYEQYF.

The sample holds a few counts of this clone. The chain links TRBV27 to TRBJ2-7; D is possibly TRBD1 (6 bases). The CDR3 extends over 16 amino acids. Trimming left V 2 bases short and J 0 bases short, with 14 bases between. Germline lookup yields CDR1 MNHEY and CDR2 SMNVEV (reference sequence). The CDR3, as DNA: TGTGCCAGCAGTTTAACGCTTGGGGACACCTCCTACGAGCAGTACTTC. Protein product: CASSLTLGDTSYEQYF.

V gene TRBV5-1 combines with J gene TRBJ1-5, with TRBD1 matching 7 bases. J was trimmed by 5 bases and V by 4 bases; bases with no gene match: 6. This CDR3 has 14 residues. The germline V gene has CDR1 SGHRS and CDR2 YFSETQ. CDR3 amino acids: CASSPGTADQPQHF. DNA of the CDR3: TGCGCCAGCAGCCCCGGGACAGCAGATCAGCCCCAGCATTTT.

J is TRBJ2-4 and V is TRBV2; 8 bases match TRBD2. Germline-derived CDR1 and CDR2 are SNHLY and FYNNEI. The CDR3 length is 15 residues. V lost 5 bases and J lost 0; bases outside the gene matches: 3. CDR3 sequence (DNA): TGTGCCAGCAGTAGACTAGCGTCAGCCAAAAACATTCAGTACTTC. Translation: CASSRLASAKNIQYF. Filled out from reference TRBV2 and TRBJ2-4, the complete variable domain reads EPEVTQTPSHQVTQMGQEVILRCVPISNHLYFYWYRQILGQKVEFLVSFYNNEISEKSEIFDDQFSVERPDGSNFTLKIRSTKLEDSAMYFCASSRLASAKNIQYFGAGTRLSVL.

This clone has more than one count but fewer than ten. The CDR3 coding sequence is TGTGCCAGCAGTTCCCCCCGGACAGGGGATAATTCACCCCTCCACTTT. Translated: CASSSPRTGDNSPLHF. The V and J genes are TRBV28 and TRBJ1-6; 9 nucleotides align to TRBD1. The CDR3 loop spans 16 amino acids. The germline V gene encodes CDR1 MDHEN and CDR2 SYDVKM. The junction had 6 bases not matched to a gene; V was cut back by 4 bases and J by 5 bases.

The chain carries TRBV4-1 and TRBJ2-1, with TRBD2 identical over 13 bases. Germline V CDR1 and CDR2: MGHRA, YSYEKL. CDR3 length: 17 amino acids. Germline trimming cut 4 bases from V and 0 bases from J; bases unmatched to any gene: 3. The CDR3 loop is CASSRTSGSFSYNEQFF. CDR3 nucleotide sequence: TGCGCCAGCAGCCGGACTAGCGGGAGTTTCTCCTACAATGAGCAGTTCTTC.

The chain couples TRBV19 to TRBJ1-6, with TRBD1 matching 7 bases. The trim removed 7 bases at V and 8 bases at J, leaving 11 bases unmatched. Germline lookup yields CDR1 LNHDA and CDR2 SQIVND (reference sequence). This CDR3 is built from 15 residues. This CDR3 is CASNRGQSADSPLHF. CDR3 coding DNA: TGTGCCAGTAACCGGGGACAGAGTGCGGATTCACCCCTCCACTTT. The complete variable domain, with remaining parts taken from reference TRBV19 and TRBJ1-6, reads DGGITQSPKYLFRKEGQNVTLSCEQNLNHDAMYWYRQDPGQGLRLIYYSQIVNDFQKGDIAEGYSVSREKKESFPLTVTSAQKNPTAFYLCASNRGQSADSPLHFGNGTRLTVT.

The chain carries TRBV18 and TRBJ2-1, with 7 positions matching TRBD1. The CDR3 covers 15 residues. Germline V gene sequence: CDR1 KGHSH, CDR2 LQKENI. J was trimmed by 0 bases and V by 3 bases; bases with no gene match: 2. CDR3 amino acids: CASSPDRSSYNEQFF. In DNA, the CDR3 is TGTGCCAGCTCACCGGACAGGTCCTCCTACAATGAGCAGTTCTTC.

The rearrangement links TRBV11-2 to TRBJ1-5; D perhaps matches TRBD1 (5 bases). Looked up from germline, CDR1 is SGHAT and CDR2 is FQNNGV. The CDR3 contains 14 residues. Trimming took 2 bases from V and 1 from J, leaving 6 bases between them. CDR3 loop: CASSLQGSNQPQHF. The CDR3 region has the DNA TGTGCCAGCAGCTTACAGGGCAGCAATCAGCCCCAGCATTTT.

The rearrangement links TRBV2 to TRBJ2-1, with 11 bases matching TRBD2. The CDR3 has 15 residues. Germline trimming cut 3 bases from V and 6 bases from J; bases unmatched to any gene: 4. Germline V gene lookup returns CDR1 SNHLY and CDR2 FYNNEI. The CDR3 region is CASSDTSGRLNEQFF. The CDR3 DNA sequence: TGTGCCAGCAGTGATACTAGCGGGAGACTCAATGAGCAGTTCTTC.

V is TRBV7-2 and J is TRBJ2-1; 13 nucleotides match TRBD2. CDR1 and CDR2 (germline): SGHTA, FQGNSA. V lost 1 base, J lost 2 bases, and 8 bases stayed unmatched. The CDR3 is 19 amino acids. The CDR3 sequence: CASSLGLAGGTHTYNEQFF. The DNA for the CDR3 is TGTGCCAGCAGCTTAGGACTAGCGGGGGGCACTCATACCTACAATGAGCAGTTCTTC.